The 27 T cell receptor beta chains presented below share a single source sample, sequenced in a study of cytomegalovirus exposure and HLA in healthy donors. Clones were sequenced by immunoSEQ multiplex PCR, and TCRdb holds only the in-frame ones, with some missing. The table has some 170,000 clones, around four fifths seen once. Sequencing input: PBMCs. The receptors here all came from a man aged 25-45 years in good health and CMV-seropositive.

This chain joins TRBV6-6 and TRBJ2-5; TRBD2 agrees at 14 bases. CDR3 length: 15 residues. Germline V gene data show CDR1 as MNHNY and CDR2 as SVGAGI (reference sequence). V lost 5 bases and J lost 5; bases outside the gene matches: 4. The CDR3, as DNA: TGTGCCAGCAGTCTTGGACTAGCGGGGGGTGAGACCCAGTACTTC. Translation gives CASSLGLAGGETQYF.

The V call is TRBV6-5, the J call TRBJ1-1; 7 bases fit TRBD1. The germline V gene has CDR1 MNHEY and CDR2 SVGAGI. The CDR3 totals 14 residues. V shed 7 bases and J 4 bases; nucleotides not matched to a gene: 9. The CDR3 is CASTGRGLGTEAFF. CDR3 coding DNA: TGTGCCAGCACGGGCAGGGGGTTGGGCACTGAAGCTTTCTTT.

The J gene is TRBJ1-1, the V gene TRBV6-4; D remains unclear. Germline CDR1 is MRHNA and CDR2 is SNTAGT. V lost 6 bases, J lost 0 bases, and 8 bases lay in between. The CDR3 consists of 13 residues. The CDR3 region is CASSRRMNTEAFF. The CDR3 DNA is TGTGCCAGCAGCCGCAGGATGAACACTGAAGCTTTCTTT.

This rearrangement joins TRBV27 to TRBJ1-2, with 8 bases lining up with TRBD1. Losses at the gene ends were 5 bases for V and 5 bases for J; bases not matched to a gene: 19. Germline V lookup: CDR1 MNHEY, CDR2 SMNVEV (reference sequence). The CDR3 has 18 residues. DNA for the CDR3: TGTGCCAGCAGTCCGTCCTCCCAGGGGGCATCCCATAGGTATGGCTACACCTTC. Translated, it gives CASSPSSQGASHRYGYTF.

The chain recombines TRBV29-1 with TRBJ2-3; TRBD2 matches at 8 bases. Germline CDR1 SQVTM, CDR2 ANQGSEA. J gave up 0 bases and V 5 bases, and 7 bases lay outside the gene matches. The CDR3 consists of 15 residues. The CDR3 coding sequence is TGCAGCGTTCTGGGAGCGGGGGTAAGCACAGATACGCAGTATTTT. It specifies CSVLGAGVSTDTQYF.

The chain combines TRBV7-6 with TRBJ1-6, with D possibly TRBD1 on 5 matching bases. The CDR3 covers 15 residues. V lost 3 bases and J lost 10, with 16 bases in between. Germline CDR1 SGHVS, CDR2 FNYEAQ. CDR3 region: CASSFAGSQGSPLHF. The CDR3 nucleotides are TGTGCCAGCAGCTTTGCCGGGAGCCAGGGATCACCCCTCCACTTT. Full variable domain (missing parts from reference TRBV7-6 and TRBJ1-6): GAGVSQSPRYKVTKRGQDVALRCDPISGHVSLYWYRQALGQGPEFLTYFNYEAQQDKSGLPNDRFSAERPEGSISTLTIQRTEQRDSAMYRCASSFAGSQGSPLHFGNGTRLTVT.

This rearrangement joins TRBV5-6 to TRBJ2-3; the match to TRBD1 covers 9 bases. Germline CDR1 is SGHDT and CDR2 is YYEEEE. Unmatched junction bases numbered 5, after V lost 1 base and J lost 5 bases. This CDR3 comprises 15 residues. DNA of the CDR3: TGTGCCAGCAGCTTGTGGGACAGGGTGGGAGATACGCAGTATTTT. Its translation: CASSLWDRVGDTQYF.

V and J are TRBV5-1 and TRBJ2-1; TRBD2 matches 13 bases. V gave up 5 bases and J gave up 4 bases; unmatched junction bases: 3. This CDR3 is built from 15 residues. Per the germline V gene, CDR1 is SGHRS and CDR2 is YFSETQ. CDR3 in amino acids: CASRGGLAGYNEQFF. The CDR3 DNA reads TGCGCCAGCAGGGGGGGACTAGCGGGGTACAATGAGCAGTTCTTC.

The chain links TRBV5-5 to TRBJ2-2, with a weak D call TRBD2 (7 bases). The length of the CDR3 is 14 residues. Germline CDR1 SGHKS, CDR2 YYEKEE (reference sequence). V lost 5 bases to trimming and J lost 4 bases, with 12 bases between them. CDR3 coding DNA: TGTGCCAGCAGTATGGGGGGGCTCACCGGGGAGCTGTTTTTT. It specifies CASSMGGLTGELFF.

This clone was observed a handful of times. CDR3 DNA sequence: TGCGCCAGCAGTGGTGGTGTGAGCACTGAAGCTTTCTTT. The encoded protein is CASSGGVSTEAFF. This chain connects TRBV4-1 to TRBJ1-1; no clear D gene. The CDR3 consists of 13 residues. V was pared by 6 bases and J by 4 bases, with 12 bases between. CDR1 MGHRA and CDR2 YSYEKL come from the germline V gene.

The chain carries TRBV6-5 and TRBJ2-4; 10 positions agree with TRBD1. Germline V gene data show CDR1 as MNHEY and CDR2 as SVGAGI. V dropped 4 bases and J dropped 6; count of bases not matched to a gene: 6. The CDR3 is 15 residues long. This CDR3 reads CASSSGTGAGNIQYF. The DNA for the CDR3 is TGTGCCAGCAGTTCCGGGACAGGGGCGGGAAACATTCAGTACTTC.

The rearrangement joins TRBV7-6 to TRBJ2-1; 12 bases are shared with TRBD1. Trimming at V came to 4 bases and at J to 10 bases, leaving 8 bases not matched to a gene. Germline values: CDR1 SGHVS, CDR2 FNYEAQ. The CDR3 has 15 amino acids. The CDR3 reads CASSWGQGARREQFF. The CDR3 DNA reads as TGTGCCAGCAGCTGGGGACAGGGGGCGAGAAGGGAGCAGTTCTTC.

The J gene is TRBJ2-1, the V gene TRBV29-1, with 7 bases fitting TRBD2. The germline CDR1 and CDR2 sequences are SQVTM and ANQGSEA. V was clipped by 0 bases and J by 0 bases; unmatched bases: 8. The CDR3 runs to 17 residues. CDR3 loop: CSVEDISGASSYNEQFF. The CDR3 DNA reads as TGCAGCGTTGAAGATATCAGCGGGGCGTCCTCCTACAATGAGCAGTTCTTC.

The CDR3 loop is CASSYGDMRNQPQHF. The CDR3 DNA follows: TGTGCCAGCAGTTACGGTGACATGCGAAATCAGCCCCAGCATTTT. The chain recombines TRBV6-5 with TRBJ1-5; D gene uncertain. The V end was cut by 2 bases, the J end by 4 bases, with 12 bases between. In germline, CDR1 is MNHEY, CDR2 SVGAGI. The CDR3 totals 15 residues.

The chain is built from TRBV9 and TRBJ2-2; 8 positions match TRBD1. The CDR3 contains 16 residues. The V and J ends lost 0 bases and 4 bases, in that order; junction bases with no gene match: 5. Germline V gives CDR1 SGDLS, CDR2 YYNGEE. The CDR3 bases are TGTGCCAGCAGCGTAGCCCGGGACAGGCCCACCGGGGAGCTGTTTTTT. It translates to CASSVARDRPTGELFF.

The chain combines TRBV11-2 with TRBJ1-1; 11 bases are a match to TRBD1. J lost 4 bases, V lost 5 bases, and 6 bases had no gene match. The CDR3 spans 15 residues. The germline gives CDR1 SGHAT, CDR2 FQNNGV. The CDR3 region is CASSTRTGGGTEAFF. CDR3 coding DNA: TGTGCCAGCAGCACCCGGACAGGGGGCGGCACTGAAGCTTTCTTT.

As DNA, the CDR3 is TGTGCCAGTAGTATAGCAGCGGGGGGCGACTACGAGCAGTACTTC. Translating gives CASSIAAGGDYEQYF. This sequence joins TRBV19 and TRBJ2-7, with 9 bases aligning to TRBD2. The CDR3 extends over 15 amino acids. Per the germline V gene, CDR1 is LNHDA and CDR2 is SQIVND (reference sequence). Germline trimming cut 1 base from V and 3 bases from J; bases unmatched to any gene: 4.

The V and J genes are TRBV27 and TRBJ2-7; TRBD2 matches 8 bases. The germline V gene encodes CDR1 MNHEY and CDR2 SMNVEV (reference sequence). The CDR3 loop spans 15 amino acids. Trimming took 4 bases from V and 4 from J; bases not matched to a gene: 9. CDR3 coding DNA: TGTGCCAGCAGTTCGCGAAGCGGGGGCCATTACGAGCAGTACTTC. Its translation is CASSSRSGGHYEQYF.

The chain has TRBV27 and TRBJ2-3; D is uncertain. V gave up 4 bases and J gave up 3 bases, with 5 bases separating them. The CDR3 is 12 residues long. Looked up from germline, CDR1 is MNHEY and CDR2 is SMNVEV (reference sequence). In DNA, the CDR3 is TGTGCCAGCAGTTCCAGGACAGATACGCAGTATTTT. Translating it yields CASSSRTDTQYF.

The CDR3 here is CASSLEQGDTQYF. CDR3 nucleotides: TGTGCCAGCAGTCTTGAACAGGGAGATACGCAGTATTTT. This chain uses TRBV14 with TRBJ2-3, with D possibly being TRBD1 (6 bases). The CDR3 covers 13 residues. Germline values: CDR1 SGHDN, CDR2 FVKESK. The germline V and J ends were trimmed by 6 bases and 5 bases, with 12 bases remaining between them.

The V gene is TRBV19, the J gene TRBJ1-1; D remains unclear. CDR3 size: 13 residues. V shed 2 bases and J shed 8 bases, with 12 bases lying between them. CDR1 is LNHDA, CDR2 SQIVND, per germline (reference sequence). The CDR3 DNA follows: TGTGCCAGTAGTATAAATGCCCCCAGGGAAGCTTTCTTT. This encodes CASSINAPREAFF. Filled out from reference TRBV19 and TRBJ1-1, the complete variable domain reads DGGITQSPKYLFRKEGQNVTLSCEQNLNHDAMYWYRQDPGQGLRLIYYSQIVNDFQKGDIAEGYSVSREKKESFPLTVTSAQKNPTAFYLCASSINAPREAFFGQGTRLTVV.

The V call is TRBV5-4, the J call TRBJ1-1; D is perhaps TRBD1 (5 bases). This CDR3 is built from 13 residues. Germline V gene lookup returns CDR1 SGHNT and CDR2 YYREEE (reference sequence). Trimming shortened V by 4 bases and J by 5 bases, and 12 bases separated the two germline ends. CDR3 sequence reads: CASSPRGGTEAFF. The CDR3 DNA follows: TGTGCCAGCAGCCCCCGGGGGGGGACTGAAGCTTTCTTT.

The chain recombines TRBV11-3 with TRBJ2-7, with 7 bases that match TRBD1. V lost 3 bases and J lost 5; bases outside the gene matches: 7. Looked up from germline, CDR1 is SGHNT and CDR2 is YENEEA. The CDR3 length is 14 residues. The CDR3 DNA reads as TGTGCCAGCAGCTTTTCAGGGGGACGGGACGAGCAGTACTTC. Amino acids: CASSFSGGRDEQYF.

The chain carries TRBV15 and TRBJ2-1; D not certain. In germline, CDR1 is LNHNV, CDR2 YYDKDF (reference sequence). The CDR3 is made up of 11 amino acids. V was cut by 5 bases and J by 6 bases, with 5 bases left in between. The CDR3 nucleotides read TGTGCCACCAGCCGGGTCAATGAGCAGTTCTTC. Translation gives CATSRVNEQFF.

J is TRBJ1-3 and V is TRBV7-6; 8 bases map to TRBD1. CDR3 size: 16 residues. Germline-derived CDR1 and CDR2 are SGHVS and FNYEAQ. V gave up 4 bases and J gave up 2 bases; unmatched junction bases: 7. CDR3 in DNA: TGTGCCAGCAGCTCCCGGACAGGGCGAACTGGAAACACCATATATTTT. It codes for CASSSRTGRTGNTIYF.

This chain uses TRBV4-3 with TRBJ1-4, with TRBD1 matching over 8 bases. Germline V gene data show CDR1 as LGHNA and CDR2 as YSLEER. CDR3 length: 18 amino acids. J lost 3 bases, V lost 0 bases, and 9 bases had no gene match. For the CDR3, the DNA is TGCGCCAGCAGCCAAGACCCACAGGGGGTGGGCCCTAATGAAAAACTGTTTTTT. This translates into CASSQDPQGVGPNEKLFF.

The chain combines TRBV9 with TRBJ2-1; 13 bases map to TRBD2. Germline-derived CDR1 and CDR2 are SGDLS and YYNGEE. V was pared by 0 bases and J by 6 bases, with 9 bases of the junction left unmatched. The CDR3 consists of 18 residues. Here the CDR3 DNA reads TGTGCCAGCAGCGTAGCTTTTGCCGGGACTAGCGGGGCCAATGAGCAGTTCTTC. It encodes CASSVAFAGTSGANEQFF. The whole variable domain, remainder taken from reference TRBV9 and TRBJ2-1, is DSGVTQTPKHLITATGQRVTLRCSPRSGDLSVYWYQQSLDQGLQFLIQYYNGEERAKGNILERFSAQQFPDLHSELNLSSLELGDSALYFCASSVAFAGTSGANEQFFGPGTRLTVL.